The 25 T cell receptor beta chains below were found in one sample sequenced in a study of blood T cell repertoires in COVID-19. Using immunoSEQ multiplex PCR, the repertoire was profiled, and TCRdb retains in-frame clones only, with some absent. The sample lists some 46,000 clones; approximately 83% were seen once. The sample consisted of peripheral blood. These receptors all stem from a woman aged 80 or over with COVID-19, enrolled during active disease.

This chain joins TRBV2 and TRBJ2-4; possible D gene TRBD2, 5 bases. V was pared by 2 bases and J by 6 bases, with 20 bases between. The germline V gene encodes CDR1 SNHLY and CDR2 FYNNEI. CDR3 length equals 17 residues. The CDR3 loop is CASSEPEWGSEGNIQYF. In DNA form, the CDR3 reads TGTGCCAGCAGTGAACCCGAATGGGGTAGTGAGGGAAACATTCAGTACTTC. The full variable domain, rest sourced from reference TRBV2 and TRBJ2-4, is EPEVTQTPSHQVTQMGQEVILRCVPISNHLYFYWYRQILGQKVEFLVSFYNNEISEKSEIFDDQFSVERPDGSNFTLKIRSTKLEDSAMYFCASSEPEWGSEGNIQYFGAGTRLSVL.

The chain has TRBV7-9 and TRBJ2-2; unclear D gene. The ends were cut back, 5 bases at V and 6 bases at J, with 10 bases in the middle. CDR3 size: 13 residues. Germline CDR1 and CDR2: SEHNR and FQNEAQ (reference sequence). CDR3 amino acids: CASSLPVPGELFF. The CDR3 DNA follows: TGTGCCAGCAGCCTCCCGGTGCCCGGGGAGCTGTTTTTT.

The chain recombines TRBV12-5 with TRBJ1-2; D remains unclear. Germline CDR1 LGHNT, CDR2 FRNRAP. Trimming took off 0 bases at V and 8 bases at J, with 7 bases between the two ends. This CDR3 region has 12 residues. In DNA form, the CDR3 reads TGTGCTAGTGGTTTGGTAGCAAAGGGCTACACCTTC. Translation gives CASGLVAKGYTF.

This clone turned up a few times. The chain combines TRBV24-1 with TRBJ2-1; 11 nucleotides align to TRBD2. Per the germline V gene, CDR1 is KGHDR and CDR2 is SFDVKD. This CDR3 contains 16 residues. V trimming: 3 bases; J trimming: 4 bases; junction bases outside the gene matches: 4. The CDR3 here is CATSDIAGGPYNEQFF. CDR3 nucleotides: TGTGCCACCAGTGATATAGCGGGAGGGCCGTACAATGAGCAGTTCTTC.

The chain has TRBV5-1 and TRBJ1-2; 9 bases align to TRBD1. Trimming at V came to 0 bases and at J to 2 bases, leaving 8 bases not matched to a gene. The V gene's germline CDR1 is SGHRS and CDR2 YFSETQ. This CDR3 comprises 17 residues. The CDR3, as DNA: TGCGCCAGCAGCTTGGCCCAGGGACAGGGACTAAACTATGGCTACACCTTC. Protein sequence: CASSLAQGQGLNYGYTF.

J is TRBJ2-1 and V is TRBV12-3 or TRBV12-4, with D maybe TRBD1 (5 bases). The CDR3 totals 12 residues. The V end was cut by 6 bases, the J end by 4 bases, with 7 bases between. The CDR3 loop reads CASRTAYNEQFF. CDR3 DNA: TGTGCCAGCAGGACAGCATACAATGAGCAGTTCTTC.

This chain connects TRBV6-4 to TRBJ2-3; 9 bases map to TRBD2. CDR3 size: 16 residues. Germline V gene data show CDR1 as MRHNA and CDR2 as SNTAGT. Unmatched junction bases numbered 12, after V lost 6 bases and J lost 5 bases. CDR3 DNA sequence: TGTGCCAGCAGCCCCGAAGCGGGAGGCCGTGGAGATACGCAGTATTTT. The encoded protein is CASSPEAGGRGDTQYF.

This chain uses TRBV7-8 with TRBJ1-4, with D perhaps TRBD1 (5 bases). The CDR3 is made up of 15 amino acids. Between the trimmed V and J ends, which lost 1 base and 4 bases, there was a span of 10 bases. The germline CDR1 and CDR2 sequences are SGHVS and FQNEAQ. In DNA, the CDR3 is TGTGCCAGCAGCTTAGGACAGAACTTTAATGAAAAACTGTTTTTT. It encodes CASSLGQNFNEKLFF.

The gene calls are TRBV6-2 or TRBV6-3 and TRBJ2-1; TRBD2 matches 12 bases. Germline CDR1 reads MNHEY; CDR2 reads SVGEGT. J was trimmed by 8 bases and V by 6 bases; bases with no gene match: 5. The CDR3 length is 14 residues. As DNA, the CDR3 is TGTGCCAGCAGGCCTAGCGGGGGGGCGCATGAGCAGTTCTTC. Amino acids: CASRPSGGAHEQFF.

V usage is TRBV19 and J usage is TRBJ1-5; possibly TRBD1 for D (5 bases). Germline V gives CDR1 LNHDA, CDR2 SQIVND (reference sequence). Trimming removed 7 bases at V and 2 bases at J, with 12 bases between. The CDR3 runs to 14 residues. DNA of the CDR3: TGTGCCAGTACCACCACGGGGGGCAATCAGCCCCAGCATTTT. This translates into CASTTTGGNQPQHF.

The chain combines TRBV9 with TRBJ2-7; 7 bases are a match to TRBD1. Germline values: CDR1 SGDLS, CDR2 YYNGEE. This CDR3 comprises 15 residues. Trimming cost V 0 bases and J 2 bases; bases outside gene matches: 5. The CDR3 here is CASSVAAGTAYEQYF. The CDR3 region has the DNA TGTGCCAGCAGCGTAGCCGCCGGGACAGCCTACGAGCAGTACTTC.

V gene TRBV6-2 or TRBV6-3 combines with J gene TRBJ1-1, with D possibly TRBD1 on 5 matching bases. This CDR3 comprises 14 residues. Trimming pared 2 bases from V and 0 bases from J, leaving 7 bases between. Germline values: CDR1 MNHEY, CDR2 SVGEGT. The CDR3 reads CASSYTGVNTEAFF. In nucleotides, the CDR3 is TGTGCCAGCAGTTACACGGGGGTGAACACTGAAGCTTTCTTT.

This chain uses TRBV7-7 with TRBJ2-5, with TRBD1 identical over 10 bases. CDR1 is SSHAT and CDR2 is FNYEAQ in the germline V gene (reference sequence). The CDR3 has 16 residues. J gave up 3 bases and V 2 bases, and 6 bases lay outside the gene matches. CDR3 loop: CASSLRTGGFEETQYF. The CDR3 DNA reads as TGTGCCAGCAGCTTACGGACAGGGGGTTTCGAAGAGACCCAGTACTTC.

The chain carries TRBV7-2 and TRBJ2-1; a weak D match, TRBD1 (5 bases). The CDR3 length is 12 residues. Per the germline V gene, CDR1 is SGHTA and CDR2 is FQGNSA. Trimming left V 1 base short and J 13 bases short, with 11 bases between. The DNA for the CDR3 is TGTGCCAGCAGCTTAGAGACAGCCCTCCAGTTCTTC. It codes for CASSLETALQFF.

This clone was counted a few times. The V call is TRBV5-6, the J call TRBJ2-7; a weak D match, TRBD1 (6 bases). Trimming cost V 4 bases and J 5 bases, with 19 bases left between them. The CDR3 consists of 15 residues. CDR1 and CDR2 from the germline V gene are SGHDT and YYEEEE. The CDR3 coding sequence is TGTGCCAGCAGCAATCCGAACAGGGTCGTCGACGAGCAGTACTTC. It codes for CASSNPNRVVDEQYF.

V and J are TRBV5-4 and TRBJ2-1; 12 bases are shared with TRBD2. CDR1 SGHNT and CDR2 YYREEE come from the germline V gene (reference sequence). The CDR3 extends over 14 amino acids. The J segment lost 7 bases and the V segment lost 5 bases, leaving 4 bases of the junction unmatched. CDR3 amino acids: CASSPGTSGNEQFF. CDR3 coding DNA: TGTGCCAGCAGTCCCGGGACTAGCGGGAATGAGCAGTTCTTC.

V is TRBV19 and J is TRBJ1-1; no firm D call. The germline V and J ends were trimmed by 7 bases and 6 bases, with 18 bases remaining between them. CDR1 LNHDA and CDR2 SQIVND come from the germline V gene (reference sequence). The CDR3 extends over 14 amino acids. CDR3 amino acids: CASTPQRGAAEAFF. CDR3 DNA sequence: TGTGCCAGTACCCCCCAACGTGGTGCGGCTGAAGCTTTCTTT.

The chain employs TRBV9 and TRBJ2-1; the D gene is possibly TRBD2 (6 bases). This CDR3 spans 15 amino acids. Germline V gene lookup returns CDR1 SGDLS and CDR2 YYNGEE. Trimming removed 0 bases from V and 6 bases from J, with 13 bases in between. CDR3 coding DNA: TGTGCCAGCAGCGTAGGGGCTAGCGCGGGCAATGAGCAGTTCTTC. This sequence encodes CASSVGASAGNEQFF. Variable domain in full (rest from reference TRBV9 and TRBJ2-1): DSGVTQTPKHLITATGQRVTLRCSPRSGDLSVYWYQQSLDQGLQFLIQYYNGEERAKGNILERFSAQQFPDLHSELNLSSLELGDSALYFCASSVGASAGNEQFFGPGTRLTVL.

This sequence joins TRBV5-1 and TRBJ1-2, with D unresolved. The CDR3 has 14 amino acids. Germline V gene lookup returns CDR1 SGHRS and CDR2 YFSETQ. The V end lost 0 bases, the J end lost 5 bases, and 11 bases lay between the germline ends. CDR3 bases: TGCGCCAGCAGCTTGGCCCGGGGTGGTTATGGCTACACCTTC. This encodes CASSLARGGYGYTF. The complete variable domain, with remaining parts taken from reference TRBV5-1 and TRBJ1-2, reads KAGVTQTPRYLIKTRGQQVTLSCSPISGHRSVSWYQQTPGQGLQFLFEYFSETQRNKGNFPGRFSGRQFSNSRSEMNVSTLELGDSALYLCASSLARGGYGYTFGSGTRLTVV.

The V and J genes are TRBV5-1 and TRBJ1-1, with D possibly TRBD1 on 6 matching bases. V gave up 6 bases and J gave up 1 base, with 16 bases separating them. The V gene's germline CDR1 is SGHRS and CDR2 YFSETQ. CDR3 size: 15 residues. The DNA for the CDR3 is TGCGCCAGCATGGAGTCAGGACAGTGGAACACTGAAGCTTTCTTT. This sequence encodes CASMESGQWNTEAFF. The complete variable domain, with remaining parts taken from reference TRBV5-1 and TRBJ1-1, reads KAGVTQTPRYLIKTRGQQVTLSCSPISGHRSVSWYQQTPGQGLQFLFEYFSETQRNKGNFPGRFSGRQFSNSRSEMNVSTLELGDSALYLCASMESGQWNTEAFFGQGTRLTVV.

V usage is TRBV19 and J usage is TRBJ1-2; D gene ambiguous. The ends were cut back, 0 bases at V and 8 bases at J, with 10 bases in the middle. The CDR3 runs 13 residues. Germline CDR1 and CDR2: LNHDA and SQIVND (reference sequence). The CDR3 DNA sequence: TGTGCCAGTAGTATAGACGCGTCGGGGGGCTACACCTTC. It is translated as CASSIDASGGYTF.

V and J are TRBV12-5 and TRBJ1-5; the D gene is possibly TRBD1 (5 bases). CDR1 LGHNT and CDR2 FRNRAP come from the germline V gene. This CDR3 comprises 14 residues. V gave up 2 bases and J gave up 2 bases, with 7 bases separating them. The CDR3 coding sequence is TGTGCTAGTGGTTTGAAGACAGGCAATCAGCCCCAGCATTTT. Its protein is CASGLKTGNQPQHF. Using reference TRBV12-5 and TRBJ1-5 for the parts outside the CDR3, the full variable domain is DARVTQTPRHKVTEMGQEVTMRCQPILGHNTVFWYRQTMMQGLELLAYFRNRAPLDDSGMPKDRFSAEMPDATLATLKIQPSEPRDSAVYFCASGLKTGNQPQHFGDGTRLSIL.

V and J are TRBV29-1 and TRBJ2-7; 9 bases agree with TRBD2. Germline V gene data show CDR1 as SQVTM and CDR2 as ANQGSEA. The junction had 4 bases not matched to a gene; V was cut back by 3 bases and J by 4 bases. The CDR3 is made up of 13 amino acids. CDR3 bases: TGCAGCGTTGAGGGCGGGGGGGCTTACGAGCAGTACTTC. Protein sequence: CSVEGGGAYEQYF.

This chain joins TRBV6-4 and TRBJ2-1, with 9 bases lining up with TRBD2. This CDR3 is built from 15 residues. The trim removed 0 bases at V and 7 bases at J, leaving 4 bases unmatched. Germline lookup yields CDR1 MRHNA and CDR2 SNTAGT. The CDR3 loop is CASSDSGLASNEQFF. CDR3 DNA: TGTGCCAGCAGTGACTCGGGACTAGCCTCTAATGAGCAGTTCTTC.

The genes are TRBV9 and TRBJ2-1; 13 bases match TRBD2. The CDR3 runs to 17 residues. Germline loops: CDR1 SGDLS, CDR2 YYNGEE. With 3 bases clipped from V and 7 bases from J, the junction kept 10 bases outside the gene matches. The CDR3 protein is CASSAQLAGGTGNEQFF. For the CDR3, the DNA is TGTGCCAGCAGCGCCCAACTAGCGGGGGGGACGGGGAATGAGCAGTTCTTC. Variable domain in full (rest from reference TRBV9 and TRBJ2-1): DSGVTQTPKHLITATGQRVTLRCSPRSGDLSVYWYQQSLDQGLQFLIQYYNGEERAKGNILERFSAQQFPDLHSELNLSSLELGDSALYFCASSAQLAGGTGNEQFFGPGTRLTVL.